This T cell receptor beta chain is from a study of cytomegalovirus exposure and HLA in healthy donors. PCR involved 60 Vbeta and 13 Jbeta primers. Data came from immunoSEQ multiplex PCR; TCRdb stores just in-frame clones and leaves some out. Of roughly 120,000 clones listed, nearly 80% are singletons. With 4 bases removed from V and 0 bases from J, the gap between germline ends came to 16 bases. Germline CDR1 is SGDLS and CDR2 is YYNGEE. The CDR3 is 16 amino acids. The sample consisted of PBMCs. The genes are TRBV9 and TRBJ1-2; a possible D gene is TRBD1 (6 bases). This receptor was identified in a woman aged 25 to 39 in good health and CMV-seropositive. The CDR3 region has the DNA TGTGCCAGCAGCCGCCAGGGGCAGGGCCCTAACTATGGCTACACCTTC. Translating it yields CASSRQGQGPNYGYTF.